This T cell receptor beta chain came from a study of CD8 T cells in ankylosing spondylitis. General observations from the study: Prior work had noted some motif variants in reactive arthritis blood and synovial fluid. Ankylosing spondylitis blood seemed to carry a telltale TCR beta motif made of eight or nine highly homologous variants.

Germline V CDR1 and CDR2: SGHKS, YYEKEE (reference sequence). Trimming removed 4 bases from V and 7 bases from J, with 11 bases in between. CDR3 length: 13 amino acids. Notes on this clonotype: What it recognizes is unknown.

Libraries of TCR beta came from quantitative 5'-RACE with molecular barcodes. MiXCR was run by TCRdb on the 5' RACE reads, yielding one entry per CDR3 protein. This sample has around 330,000 distinct CDR3 sequences, with 11% found just once. The gene calls are TRBV5-5 and TRBJ1-4, with D perhaps TRBD1 (5 bases). Material for sequencing was blood, either unsorted or a sorted T cell fraction (not recorded which). The receptor was derived from a female donor with ankylosing spondylitis or in good health (not recorded which). CDR3 protein: CASSAGQAEKLFF. Here the CDR3 DNA reads TGTGCCAGCAGCGCCGGACAAGCTGAAAAACTGTTTTTT.